The clone carrying this TCR beta chain was detected a few times. The antigen is unknown. The V segment lost 3 bases and the J segment 12 bases; nucleotides outside the gene matches: 8. Germline CDR1 and CDR2: KGHSH and LQKENI. CDR3 length: 13 residues. The data belong to a study of T-cell reconstitution after alpha-beta-depleted transplantation in children. Study-wide results and caveats: Some patients' high day-60 TCRbeta diversity was traced to surviving recipient T cells and thymic progenitors. Roughly two months post-transplant, alpha-beta T cells reportedly originated from several hundred graft clones that had expanded.

Preparing the TCRbeta library involved the use of unique molecular identifiers. TCRdb called the PCR reads again in MiXCR, with one record for every CDR3 protein. This table holds fewer than 250,000 distinct CDR3 sequences, more than 15% found once. This sequence was found in a male patient aged 2 to 10 who had a stem cell transplant for acute lymphoblastic leukemia, so the T cells may come from the graft donor. Sample: PBMCs, mostly from graft donor cells, taken 360 days after TCRalphabeta/CD19-depleted stem cell transplant. The V call is TRBV18, the J call TRBJ1-1, with 9 bases that match TRBD1. CDR3 residues: CASSPDRGISTFF. CDR3 nucleotides: TGTGCCAGCTCACCTGACAGGGGGATTTCAACTTTCTTT.